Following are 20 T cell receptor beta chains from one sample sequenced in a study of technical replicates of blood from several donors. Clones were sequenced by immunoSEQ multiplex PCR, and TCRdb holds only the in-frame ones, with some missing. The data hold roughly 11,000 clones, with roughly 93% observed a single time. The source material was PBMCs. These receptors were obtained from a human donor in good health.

The CDR3: CASSFSAGGGYGYTF. Here the CDR3 DNA reads TGTGCCAGCAGTTTTTCAGCGGGGGGCGGGTATGGCTACACCTTC. The chain is built from TRBV6-6 and TRBJ1-2; weak D call: TRBD1 (6 bases). The CDR3 has 15 amino acids. V was clipped by 4 bases and J by 5 bases, with 17 bases between them. Germline V gives CDR1 MNHNY, CDR2 SVGAGI (reference sequence).

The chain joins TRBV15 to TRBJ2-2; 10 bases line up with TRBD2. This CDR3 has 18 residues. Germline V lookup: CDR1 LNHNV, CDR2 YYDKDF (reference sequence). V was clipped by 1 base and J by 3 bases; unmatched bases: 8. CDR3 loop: CATSRAQAGGPDTGELFF. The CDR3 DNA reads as TGTGCCACCAGCAGAGCCCAAGCGGGAGGGCCTGACACCGGGGAGCTGTTTTTT. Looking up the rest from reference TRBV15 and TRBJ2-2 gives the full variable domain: DAMVIQNPRYQVTQFGKPVTLSCSQTLNHNVMYWYQQKSSQAPKLLFHYYDKDFNNEADTPDNFQSRRPNTSFCFLDIRSPGLGDTAMYLCATSRAQAGGPDTGELFFGEGSRLTVL.

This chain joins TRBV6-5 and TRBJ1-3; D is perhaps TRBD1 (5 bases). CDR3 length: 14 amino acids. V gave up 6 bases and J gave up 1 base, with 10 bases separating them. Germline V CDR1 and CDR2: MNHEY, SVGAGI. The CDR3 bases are TGTGCCAGCAGCAGGACACTTTCTGGAAACACCATATATTTT. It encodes CASSRTLSGNTIYF.

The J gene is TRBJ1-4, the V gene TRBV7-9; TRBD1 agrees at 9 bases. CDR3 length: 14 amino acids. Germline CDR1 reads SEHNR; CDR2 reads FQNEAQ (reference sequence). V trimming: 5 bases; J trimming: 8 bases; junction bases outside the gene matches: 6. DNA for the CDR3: TGTGCCAGCAGCCAGGGACAGGGAGGGGAAAAACTGTTTTTT. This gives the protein CASSQGQGGEKLFF.

For the CDR3, the DNA is TGTGCCATACAGGGACCCGGGTCCGGGGCCAACGTCCTGACTTTC. It yields the protein CAIQGPGSGANVLTF. The chain is built from TRBV28 and TRBJ2-6, with D perhaps TRBD1 (6 bases). Between the trimmed V and J ends, which lost 10 bases and 4 bases, there was a span of 17 bases. Germline V gene lookup returns CDR1 MDHEN and CDR2 SYDVKM. The CDR3 sequence is 15 residues long. Full variable domain (rest looked up from reference TRBV28 and TRBJ2-6): DVKVTQSSRYLVKRTGEKVFLECVQDMDHENMFWYRQDPGLGLRLIYFSYDVKMKEKGDIPEGYSVSREKKERFSLILESASTNQTSMYLCAIQGPGSGANVLTFGAGSRLTVL.

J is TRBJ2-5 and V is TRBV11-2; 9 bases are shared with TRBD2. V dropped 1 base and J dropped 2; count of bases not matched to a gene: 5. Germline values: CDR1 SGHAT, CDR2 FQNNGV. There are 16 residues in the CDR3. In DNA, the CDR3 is TGTGCCAGCAGCTTAGGACTAGCGGCATTTCAAGAGACCCAGTACTTC. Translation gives CASSLGLAAFQETQYF.

The CDR3 nucleotides are TGTGCCTGGAGGGGACAGGGGGCAGACACCATATATTTT. It is translated as CAWRGQGADTIYF. This sequence joins TRBV30 and TRBJ1-3, with 12 bases fitting TRBD1. The CDR3 length is 13 residues. CDR1 is GTSNPN and CDR2 is SVGIG in the germline V gene (reference sequence). J gave up 8 bases and V 3 bases, and 2 bases lay outside the gene matches.

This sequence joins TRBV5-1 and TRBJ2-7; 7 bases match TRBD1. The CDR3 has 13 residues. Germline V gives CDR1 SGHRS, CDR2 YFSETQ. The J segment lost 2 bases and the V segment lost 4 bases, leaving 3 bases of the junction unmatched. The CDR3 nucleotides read TGCGCCAGCAGCCCGGGACAGCCCTACGAGCAGTACTTC. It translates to CASSPGQPYEQYF. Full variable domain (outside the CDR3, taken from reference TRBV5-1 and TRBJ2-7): KAGVTQTPRYLIKTRGQQVTLSCSPISGHRSVSWYQQTPGQGLQFLFEYFSETQRNKGNFPGRFSGRQFSNSRSEMNVSTLELGDSALYLCASSPGQPYEQYFGPGTRLTVT.

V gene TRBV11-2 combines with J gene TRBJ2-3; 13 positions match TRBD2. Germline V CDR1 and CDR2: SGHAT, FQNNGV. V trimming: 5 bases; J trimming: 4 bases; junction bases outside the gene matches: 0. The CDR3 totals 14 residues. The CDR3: CASSGLAGADTQYF. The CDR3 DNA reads TGTGCCAGCAGCGGACTAGCGGGAGCAGATACGCAGTATTTT.

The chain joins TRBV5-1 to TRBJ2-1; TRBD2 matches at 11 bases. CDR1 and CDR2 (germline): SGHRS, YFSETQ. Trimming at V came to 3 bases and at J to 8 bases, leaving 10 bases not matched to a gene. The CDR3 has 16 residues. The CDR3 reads CASSSASTSGSYEQFF. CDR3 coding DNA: TGCGCCAGCAGCTCGGCCTCAACTAGCGGGAGCTATGAGCAGTTCTTC.

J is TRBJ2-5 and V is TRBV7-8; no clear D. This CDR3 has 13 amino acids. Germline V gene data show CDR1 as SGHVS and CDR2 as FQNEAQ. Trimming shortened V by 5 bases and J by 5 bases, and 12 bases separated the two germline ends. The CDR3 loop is CASSLNYRETQYF. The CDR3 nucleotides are TGTGCCAGCAGCCTAAACTATAGGGAGACCCAGTACTTC.

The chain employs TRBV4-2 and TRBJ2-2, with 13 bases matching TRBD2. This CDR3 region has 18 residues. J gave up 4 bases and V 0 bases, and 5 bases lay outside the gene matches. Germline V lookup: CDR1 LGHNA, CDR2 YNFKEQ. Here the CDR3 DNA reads TGTGCCAGCAGCCAAGATAGGACTAGCGGGAGTGGCACCGGGGAGCTGTTTTTT. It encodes CASSQDRTSGSGTGELFF.

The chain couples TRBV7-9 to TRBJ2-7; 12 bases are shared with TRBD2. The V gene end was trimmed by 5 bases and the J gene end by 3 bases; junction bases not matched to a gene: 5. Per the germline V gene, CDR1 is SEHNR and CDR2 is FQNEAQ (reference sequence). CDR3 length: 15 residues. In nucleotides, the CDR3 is TGTGCCAGCAGCCTAGGACTAGCGGGAATCTACGAGCAGTACTTC. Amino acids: CASSLGLAGIYEQYF.

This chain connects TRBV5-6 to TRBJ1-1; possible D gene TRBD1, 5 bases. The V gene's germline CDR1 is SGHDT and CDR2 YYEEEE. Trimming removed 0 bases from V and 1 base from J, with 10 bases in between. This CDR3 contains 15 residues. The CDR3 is CASSLGLGGNTEAFF. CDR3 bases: TGTGCCAGCAGCTTGGGGCTGGGGGGGAACACTGAAGCTTTCTTT.

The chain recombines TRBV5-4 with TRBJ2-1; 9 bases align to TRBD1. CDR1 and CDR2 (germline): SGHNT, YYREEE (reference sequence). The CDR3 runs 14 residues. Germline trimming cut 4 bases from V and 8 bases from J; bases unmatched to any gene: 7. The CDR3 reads CASSIGTGWDEQFF. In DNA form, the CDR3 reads TGTGCCAGCAGCATCGGGACAGGGTGGGATGAGCAGTTCTTC.

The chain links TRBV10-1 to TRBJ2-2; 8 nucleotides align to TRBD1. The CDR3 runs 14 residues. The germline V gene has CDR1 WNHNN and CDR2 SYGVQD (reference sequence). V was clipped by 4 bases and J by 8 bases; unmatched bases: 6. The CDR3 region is CASSVAGGLGELFF. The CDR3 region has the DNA TGCGCCAGCAGTGTAGCAGGGGGCCTTGGGGAGCTGTTTTTT.

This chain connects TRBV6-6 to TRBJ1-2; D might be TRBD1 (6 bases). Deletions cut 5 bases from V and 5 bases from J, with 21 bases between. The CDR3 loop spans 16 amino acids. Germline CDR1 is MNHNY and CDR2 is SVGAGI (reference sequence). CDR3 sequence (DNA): TGTGCCAGCAGTAATCAGGGACACTCGGAGCGGTATGGCTACACCTTC. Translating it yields CASSNQGHSERYGYTF.

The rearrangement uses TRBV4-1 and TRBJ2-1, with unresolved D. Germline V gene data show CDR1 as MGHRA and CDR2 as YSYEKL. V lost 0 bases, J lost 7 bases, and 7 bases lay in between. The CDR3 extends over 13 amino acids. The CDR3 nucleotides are TGCGCCAGCAGCCAAGATACCGGGAATGAGCAGTTCTTC. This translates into CASSQDTGNEQFF.

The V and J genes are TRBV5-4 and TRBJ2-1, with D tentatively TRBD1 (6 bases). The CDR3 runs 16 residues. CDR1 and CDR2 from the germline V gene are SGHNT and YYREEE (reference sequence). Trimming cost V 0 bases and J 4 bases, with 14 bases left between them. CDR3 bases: TGTGCCAGCAGCTTGGCGAGGGGGACCCTTTACAATGAGCAGTTCTTC. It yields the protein CASSLARGTLYNEQFF.

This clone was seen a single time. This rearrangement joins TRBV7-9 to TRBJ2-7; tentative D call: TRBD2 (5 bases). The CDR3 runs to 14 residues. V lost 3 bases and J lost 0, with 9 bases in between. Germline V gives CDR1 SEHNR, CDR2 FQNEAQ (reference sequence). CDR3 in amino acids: CASSLSGSSYEQYF. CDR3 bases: TGTGCCAGCAGCTTGAGCGGTTCCTCCTACGAGCAGTACTTC. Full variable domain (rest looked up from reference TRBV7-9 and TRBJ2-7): DTGVSQNPRHKITKRGQNVTFRCDPISEHNRLYWYRQTLGQGPEFLTYFQNEAQLEKSRLLSDRFSAERPKGSFSTLEIQRTEQGDSAMYLCASSLSGSSYEQYFGPGTRLTVT.